This TCR beta chain was profiled in a study of blood T cell repertoires in COVID-19. TCRdb keeps only in-frame clones here, not all; method: immunoSEQ multiplex PCR. The sample consists of around 250,000 clones, approximately 91% of them appearing once. Germline loops: CDR1 SEHNR, CDR2 FQNEAQ (reference sequence). The V and J ends lost 2 bases and 4 bases respectively, with 11 bases between them. This CDR3 spans 14 amino acids. The chain is built from TRBV7-9 and TRBJ2-5; D perhaps matches TRBD2 (5 bases). Sequenced material: peripheral blood. This clonotype was sampled from a woman between 40 and 50 years old who had recovered from COVID-19. CDR3 region: CASSLRGYGETQYF. The CDR3 nucleotides read TGTGCCAGCAGCTTACGGGGATATGGAGAGACCCAGTACTTC.